This TCR beta chain derives from a study of blood T cell repertoires in COVID-19. Overall study context: COVID-19 samples from acute and convalescent phases originated in the United States, Italy and Spain. T cells, B-cell-depleted T cells, or PBMCs supplied cDNA or gDNA.

Trimming at V came to 3 bases and at J to 0 bases, leaving 2 bases not matched to a gene. This CDR3 contains 15 residues. Germline CDR1 reads SGDLS; CDR2 reads YYNGEE. Original handling: For nucleated cells, counts were estimated from reference gene primer amplification. Profiled with immunoSEQ multiplex PCR; TCRdb holds only in-frame clones, not every one. V, J and clone size derive from that table, while D and trimming were established from the DNA sequence. The table includes about 440,000 clones, 85% to 90% detected once. The TCR originated in a woman aged 25 to 45 with acute or convalescent COVID-19. Sequenced: peripheral blood. V is TRBV9 and J is TRBJ1-4; TRBD1 matches at 7 bases. The CDR3 here is CASSATGTTNEKLFF. CDR3 DNA sequence: TGTGCCAGCAGCGCGACAGGGACAACTAATGAAAAACTGTTTTTT.